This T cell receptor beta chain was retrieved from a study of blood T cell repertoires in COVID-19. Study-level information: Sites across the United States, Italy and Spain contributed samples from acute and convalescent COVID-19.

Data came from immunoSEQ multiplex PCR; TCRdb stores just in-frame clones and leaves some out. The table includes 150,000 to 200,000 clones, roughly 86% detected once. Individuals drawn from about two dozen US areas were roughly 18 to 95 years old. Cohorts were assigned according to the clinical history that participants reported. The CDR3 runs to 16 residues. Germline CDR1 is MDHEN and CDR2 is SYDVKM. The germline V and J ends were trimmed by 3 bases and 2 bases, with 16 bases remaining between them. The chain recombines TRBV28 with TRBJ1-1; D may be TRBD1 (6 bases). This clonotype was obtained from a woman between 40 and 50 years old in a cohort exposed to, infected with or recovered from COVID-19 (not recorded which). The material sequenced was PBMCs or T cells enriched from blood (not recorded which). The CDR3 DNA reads TGTGCCAGCAGTTTCGGCGGTCGGACAGCTAACACTGAAGCTTTCTTT. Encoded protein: CASSFGGRTANTEAFF.